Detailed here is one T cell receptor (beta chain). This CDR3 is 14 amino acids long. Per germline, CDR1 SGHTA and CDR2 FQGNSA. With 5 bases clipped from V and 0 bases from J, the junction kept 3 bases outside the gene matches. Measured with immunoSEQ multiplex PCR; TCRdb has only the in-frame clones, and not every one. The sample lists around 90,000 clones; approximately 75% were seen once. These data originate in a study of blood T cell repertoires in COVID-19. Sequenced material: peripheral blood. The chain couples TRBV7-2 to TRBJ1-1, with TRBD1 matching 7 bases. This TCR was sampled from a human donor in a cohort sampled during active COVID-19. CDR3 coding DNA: TGTGCCAGCAGCATGGGACAGTTGAACACTGAAGCTTTCTTT. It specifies CASSMGQLNTEAFF.